This T cell receptor (beta chain) is from a study of T cell repertoires in aging, cancer and after chemotherapy (dated by TCRdb to the late 2010s). Looking at the study overall: Donors spanned six age groups from 30 or younger to 70 or older, with at least three individuals per group. In the hematological group, paired pre- and post-chemotherapy samples were obtained from chronic lymphocytic leukemia patients treated with fludarabine- or bendamustine-based regimens. The full dataset contained roughly 9 million TCR reads. Peripheral blood TCR beta repertoires from healthy donors and cancer patients were profiled to examine immunoaging and T cell reconstitution after chemotherapy. Alongside fewer than 100 healthy donors serving as a reference group, the cohort included some 210 cancer patients, of whom some 94 had hematological cancers and fewer than 140 had solid cancers. Paper-wide results and their limitations: In healthy donors, the drop in TCR diversity with age came mainly from a loss of richness, whereas in cancer patients a loss of evenness also played a part. Median generation probability increased over the chemotherapy interval in both cancer cohorts, suggesting repertoire reconstitution through rebound thymic output. Compared with age-matched healthy donors, untreated patients with either hematological or solid cancers had significantly lower TCR diversity in the blood along with higher clonality. It was noted by the authors that conclusions about immunological memory after chemotherapy cannot be drawn from the repertoire data. Hematological cancer patients had lymphoid organ infiltration, which may itself impair thymic emigration or peripheral T cell expansion.

This clonotype was seen only a few times. Its antigen target is currently unknown. Per-base qualities were not stored, and no clone one base away is much larger. TCR beta rearrangements were amplified from genomic DNA isolated from peripheral blood, not from sorted cells or RNA. Using a mixed TRB-A/B primer pool, multiplex touch-down PCR amplified rearranged TRB sequences covering the V, D and J segments. Illumina adapters and sample indices were attached to the amplicons in two consecutive PCR reactions using Phusion HS II polymerase. Amplicons were gel-purified with the NucleoSpin Gel and PCR Clean-up kit, then checked with Qubit and an Agilent 2100 Bioanalyzer. The libraries were sequenced on an Illumina MiSeq with 600-cycle, single-indexed, paired-end runs. For the original study's pipeline: TRB sequences were processed with MiXCR versions 2.12 and 3.0.5. A clone was defined as each unique CDR3 nucleotide sequence, and only productive sequences supported by at least two reads were kept. The repertoire metrics were Shannon diversity, evenness, clonality (calculated as one minus evenness), and diversity profiles parameterized by alpha from 0 to 5. Generation probabilities of clones in paired pre- and post-chemotherapy samples were computed with the IGoR algorithm. TCRdb redid the processing of the public reads, applying fastp at Q25 and MiXCR, and retained in-frame beta chains. CDR3 protein sequences are deduplicated, and each keeps its most common genes and DNA. TCRdb, not the original authors, processed these V and J calls. For this sample there are some 9,000 distinct CDR3 sequences; around 25% appear just once. In total, the top ten clones hold 2.8% of the sample.

The cysteine opens and the phenylalanine closes a CDR3 of 13 amino acids. Only the CDR3 portion is preserved as DNA: 39 bases, with reading frame beginning at the first base. Trimming takes 6 bases from V and 0 bases from J, and the germline ends sit 8 bases apart. The germline V gene (reference sequence) provides CDR1 SEHNR and CDR2 FQNEAQ. This sequence originates from a human donor with a blood cancer. The V and J segments used are TRBV7-9 and TRBJ1-1, with the D gene uncertain. The sample comprised blood. Here the CDR3 is given as CASRRHLNTEAFF. The nucleotide sequence reads TGTGCCAGCAGACGACACCTGAACACTGAAGCTTTCTTT. With all but the CDR3 taken from the reference TRBV7-9 and TRBJ1-1 genes, the full variable domain is: DTGVSQNPRHKITKRGQNVTFRCDPISEHNRLYWYRQTLGQGPEFLTYFQNEAQLEKSRLLSDRFSAERPKGSFSTLEIQRTEQGDSAMYLCASRRHLNTEAFFGQGTRLTVV.